This TCR beta chain was identified during a study of blood T cells in healthy people across ages. The study's findings and limits: Possibly confounding the expanded clonotype changes was the fact that donor CMV status was unknown. While age rose, TCR beta diversity per million T cells dropped in a roughly linear way. Unsorted PBMCs ruled out conclusive naive versus antigen-experienced comparison. Whereas aged donors had fewer naive CD4+ cells, long-lived donors had more of them and higher diversity.

This CDR3 contains 14 residues. Trimming cost V 7 bases and J 6 bases; bases outside gene matches: 6. Primed by a sample-barcoded 5' primer and a J-beta primer mix, a second PCR proceeded for roughly 7 to 11 cycles. TCRdb re-derived calls from the 5' RACE reads in MiXCR, one entry per CDR3 protein. The sample has roughly 1.9 million distinct CDR3 sequences; about 39% are singletons. The table lists this clonotype with a few counts. Its antigen is currently unknown. The source is a human donor in good health. The chain recombines TRBV12-3 or TRBV12-4 with TRBJ1-5; TRBD1 agrees at 10 bases. Specimen: blood. The CDR3 region is CASNDRGRVQPQHF. CDR3 sequence (DNA): TGTGCCAGCAACGACAGGGGGCGCGTTCAGCCCCAGCATTTT.